A selection of T cell receptor beta chains follows, all from one sample in a study of blood T cell repertoires in COVID-19. TCRdb's copy holds only in-frame clones and misses some; the assay was immunoSEQ multiplex PCR. This sample has more than 85,000 clones, with about 80% found just once. Source material: peripheral blood. These receptors all stem from a man aged 65-85 years with acute or convalescent COVID-19. Both conserved end residues are part of each CDR3. The D gene is left open where the match is weak. Some rows mark clone size as missing; the rest say once, few, many or name a class of expanded clone.

D: .; V: TRBV6-5; J: TRBJ2-7; size: once; DNA: TGTGCCAGCAGTTACTCGTTCATGGGAGGCCCCTACGAGCAGTACTTC; CDR3: CASSYSFMGGPYEQYF
D: TRBD1; V: TRBV4-3; J: TRBJ1-6; size: few; DNA: TGCGCCAGCAGCCAAACAGGGGGCTCACCCCTCCACTTT; CDR3: CASSQTGGSPLHF
D: TRBD2; V: TRBV2; J: TRBJ2-7; size: .; DNA: TGTGCCAGCGACTATAGCGGGAGCAACTACGAGCAGTACTTC; CDR3: CASDYSGSNYEQYF
D: TRBD1; V: TRBV2; J: TRBJ1-2; size: .; DNA: TGTGCCAGCAGTCGGGACAGGGACTATGGCTACACCTTC; CDR3: CASSRDRDYGYTF
D: .; V: TRBV3-1/TRBV3-2; J: TRBJ2-1; size: .; DNA: TGTGCCAGCAGCCTGATAGAATCCTACAATGAGCAGTTCTTC; CDR3: CASSLIESYNEQFF
D: TRBD1; V: TRBV7-2; J: TRBJ1-1; size: .; DNA: TGTGCCAGCAGCTTGGCAGGGGGGTCCACTGAAGCTTTCTTT; CDR3: CASSLAGGSTEAFF
D: TRBD1; V: TRBV12-5; J: TRBJ2-3; size: .; DNA: TGTGCTAGTGGTTTGGCCTTAGAAGGGGGCGATACGCAGTATTTT; CDR3: CASGLALEGGDTQYF
D: TRBD2; V: TRBV5-4; J: TRBJ2-5; size: .; DNA: TGTGCCAGCAGCTTGGGGGGTCTAGCGGGAGGGCCCCAAAAGACCCAGTACTTC; CDR3: CASSLGGLAGGPQKTQYF
D: TRBD1; V: TRBV7-9; J: TRBJ1-2; size: .; DNA: TGTGCCGGGGTCCGGGGACAGGTTGATGGCTACACCTTC; CDR3: CAGVRGQVDGYTF
D: .; V: TRBV6-6; J: TRBJ2-3; size: .; DNA: TGTGCCAGCAGTTACTCGCTCGGAGATACGCAGTATTTT; CDR3: CASSYSLGDTQYF
D: .; V: TRBV19; J: TRBJ1-2; size: .; DNA: TGTGCCAGTAGAACGGAGGGGAGCGACGGCTACACCTTC; CDR3: CASRTEGSDGYTF